These 4 T cell receptor beta chains came from one sample sequenced in a study of blood T cells in healthy people across ages. It was with a sample-barcoded 5' primer and a J-beta primer mix that a second PCR of roughly 7 to 12 cycles was run. One entry per CDR3 protein, called by TCRdb with MiXCR from the 5' RACE reads. The data show about 1,600,000 distinct CDR3 sequences, approximately 40% seen once. Input material: blood. The receptors were gathered from a woman aged 18-35 years in good health.

This clonotype was seen a few times. This rearrangement joins TRBV7-2 to TRBJ2-7, with D possibly being TRBD2 (6 bases). Trimming stripped 3 bases from V and 1 base from J, with 13 bases between. Looked up from germline, CDR1 is SGHTA and CDR2 is FQGNSA. The length of the CDR3 is 15 residues. CDR3 in amino acids: CASSFSPGASYEQYF. As DNA, the CDR3 is TGTGCCAGCAGCTTCTCCCCGGGAGCTTCCTACGAGCAGTACTTC.

This clonotype was observed a handful of times. The V gene is TRBV24-1, the J gene TRBJ2-3, with 14 bases matching TRBD2. The CDR3 loop spans 17 amino acids. Looked up from germline, CDR1 is KGHDR and CDR2 is SFDVKD. J was trimmed by 2 bases and V by 3 bases; bases with no gene match: 3. The CDR3 bases are TGTGCCACCAGTGATGGGGGACTAGCGGGAGCCACAGATACGCAGTATTTT. Its protein is CATSDGGLAGATDTQYF.

This clonotype was detected only a few times. The chain combines TRBV10-3 with TRBJ2-1; TRBD2 matches at 12 bases. CDR1 is ENHRY, CDR2 SYGVKD, per germline. CDR3 length: 18 residues. V lost 1 base, J lost 4 bases, and 8 bases stayed unmatched. CDR3 residues: CAISEYQSGTSGYNEQFF. The CDR3 DNA reads as TGTGCCATCAGTGAGTACCAGTCCGGGACTAGCGGGTACAATGAGCAGTTCTTC.

The gene calls are TRBV6-4 and TRBJ2-1, with D possibly TRBD2 on 6 matching bases. Germline V gives CDR1 MRHNA, CDR2 SNTAGT. CDR3 length: 13 amino acids. V gave up 10 bases and J gave up 9 bases, with 19 bases separating them. The CDR3 nucleotides are TGTGCCAACAAACGTGGAGGGCCGGTTGAGCAGTTCTTC. Translated: CANKRGGPVEQFF.